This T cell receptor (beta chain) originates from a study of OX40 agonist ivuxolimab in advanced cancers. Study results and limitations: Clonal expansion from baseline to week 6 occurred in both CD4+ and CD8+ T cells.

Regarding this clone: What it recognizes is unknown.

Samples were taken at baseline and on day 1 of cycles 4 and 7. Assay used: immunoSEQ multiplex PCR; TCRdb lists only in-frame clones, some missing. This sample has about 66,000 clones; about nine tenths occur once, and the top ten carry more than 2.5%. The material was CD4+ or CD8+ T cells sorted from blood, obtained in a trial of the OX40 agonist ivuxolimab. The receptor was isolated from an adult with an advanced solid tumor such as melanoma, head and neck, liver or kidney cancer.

In DNA, the CDR3 is TGTGCCAGCAGTGAGATGGGGACAGGGGTACAGCCCCAGCATTTT. Translated: CASSEMGTGVQPQHF. V usage is TRBV6-1 and J usage is TRBJ1-5, with 10 bases fitting TRBD1. The germline V gene encodes CDR1 MNHNS and CDR2 SASEGT. The CDR3 runs 15 residues. V shed 3 bases, J shed 7 bases, and the junction held 6 bases outside the gene matches.